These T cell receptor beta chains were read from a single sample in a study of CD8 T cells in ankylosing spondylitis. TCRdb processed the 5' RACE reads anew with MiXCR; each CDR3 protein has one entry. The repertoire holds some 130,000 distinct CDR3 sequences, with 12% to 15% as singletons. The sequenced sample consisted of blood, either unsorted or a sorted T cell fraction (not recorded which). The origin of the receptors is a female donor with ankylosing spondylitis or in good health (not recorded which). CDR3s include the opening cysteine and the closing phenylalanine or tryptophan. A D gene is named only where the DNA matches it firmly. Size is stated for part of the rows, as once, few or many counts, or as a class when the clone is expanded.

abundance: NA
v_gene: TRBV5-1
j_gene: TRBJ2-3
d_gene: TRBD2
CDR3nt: TGCGCCAGCAGCCCGACTAGCGGGAGGGCCACAGATACGCAGTATTTT
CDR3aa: CASSPTSGRATDTQYF

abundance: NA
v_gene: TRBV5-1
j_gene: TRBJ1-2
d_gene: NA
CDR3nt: TGCGCCAGCAGCTTAGGACAGACTACTAACTATGGCTACACCTTC
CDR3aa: CASSLGQTTNYGYTF

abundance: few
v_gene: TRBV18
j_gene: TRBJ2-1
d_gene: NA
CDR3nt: TGTGCCAGCTCACCGAACAGCTACAATGAGCAGTTCTTC
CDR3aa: CASSPNSYNEQFF

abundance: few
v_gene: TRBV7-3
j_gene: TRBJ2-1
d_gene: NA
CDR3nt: TGTGCCAGCAGCCCCTTAGGTGGACGGGAGCTTTACAATGAGCAGTTCTTC
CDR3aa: CASSPLGGRELYNEQFF

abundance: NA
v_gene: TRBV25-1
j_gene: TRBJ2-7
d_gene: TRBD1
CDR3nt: TGTGCCAGCAGTGAATGGGGGACAGGGGACTACGAGCAGTACTTC
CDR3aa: CASSEWGTGDYEQYF

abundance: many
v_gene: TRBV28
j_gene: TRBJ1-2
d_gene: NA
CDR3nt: TGTGCCAGCAGTGAAACCTGGAGTGACGGCTACACCTTC
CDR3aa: CASSETWSDGYTF

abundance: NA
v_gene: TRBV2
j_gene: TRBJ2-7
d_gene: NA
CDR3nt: TGTGCCAGCAGTGAATTACAAAATTACGAGCAGTACTTC
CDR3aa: CASSELQNYEQYF

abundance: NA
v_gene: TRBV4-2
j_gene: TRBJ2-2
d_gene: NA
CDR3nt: TGTGCCAGCAGCCAAGGGGCTCAGGGTCGCGGGGAGCTGTTTTTT
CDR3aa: CASSQGAQGRGELFF

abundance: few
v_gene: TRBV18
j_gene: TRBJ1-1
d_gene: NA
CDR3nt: TGTGCCAGCTCCAGGAGCGGGTTGGGAAACACTGAAGCTTTCTTT
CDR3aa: CASSRSGLGNTEAFF

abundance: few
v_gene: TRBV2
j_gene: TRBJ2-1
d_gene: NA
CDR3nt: TGTGCCAGCAGTGAAGCGAAGGGGGGGGGCCTCGGTGAGCAGTTCTTC
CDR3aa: CASSEAKGGGLGEQFF

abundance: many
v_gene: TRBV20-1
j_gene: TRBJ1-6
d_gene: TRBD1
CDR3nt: TGCAGTGCTAGAGGCGTGGGACAGGGTAATTCACCCCTCCACTTT
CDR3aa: CSARGVGQGNSPLHF

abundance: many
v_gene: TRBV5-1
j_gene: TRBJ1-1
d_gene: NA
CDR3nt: TGCGCCAGCAGCTTTTTCATGGCTGGACAGTTGAACACTGAAGCTTTCTTT
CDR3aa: CASSFFMAGQLNTEAFF

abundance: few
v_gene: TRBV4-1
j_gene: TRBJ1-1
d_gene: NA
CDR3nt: TGCGCCAGCAGCCAAAATCCCGACAAATTCGCTGAAGCTTTCTTT
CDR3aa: CASSQNPDKFAEAFF

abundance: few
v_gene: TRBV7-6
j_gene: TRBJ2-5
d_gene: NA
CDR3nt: TGTGCCAGCAGCCCAGGAGGCCAAAAAGAGACCCAGTACTTC
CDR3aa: CASSPGGQKETQYF

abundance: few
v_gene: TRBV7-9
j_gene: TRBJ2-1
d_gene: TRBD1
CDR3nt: TGTGCCAGCAGCATGACAGGGCTCTTC
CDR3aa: CASSMTGLF

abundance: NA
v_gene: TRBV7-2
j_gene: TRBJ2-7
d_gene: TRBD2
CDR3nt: TGTGCCAGCAGCTTCGAGCGGGGGGACTCCTACGAGCAGTACTTC
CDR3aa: CASSFERGDSYEQYF

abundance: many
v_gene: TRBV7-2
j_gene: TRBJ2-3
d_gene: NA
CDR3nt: TGTGCCAGCAGCCCCGGATCGGTCACAGATACGCAGTATTTT
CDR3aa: CASSPGSVTDTQYF

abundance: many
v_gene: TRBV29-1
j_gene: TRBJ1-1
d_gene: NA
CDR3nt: TGCAGCTCTTCAGAGGGGGAAGGCGAAGCTTTCTTT
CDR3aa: CSSSEGEGEAFF

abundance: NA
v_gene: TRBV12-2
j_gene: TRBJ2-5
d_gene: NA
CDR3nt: TGTGCAAGTCGTCCCCCAGGGGGACAAGAGACCCAGTACTTC
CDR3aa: CASRPPGGQETQYF

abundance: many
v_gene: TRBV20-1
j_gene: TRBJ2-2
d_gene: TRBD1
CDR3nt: TGCAGTGCTAGAGCGGACAGGGATTCGTCCGGGGAGCTGTTTTTT
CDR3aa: CSARADRDSSGELFF

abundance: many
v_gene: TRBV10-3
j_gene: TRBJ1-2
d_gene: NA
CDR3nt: TGTGCCATCAGTGTATCCGGGACAAAGGATGGCTACACCTTC
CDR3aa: CAISVSGTKDGYTF

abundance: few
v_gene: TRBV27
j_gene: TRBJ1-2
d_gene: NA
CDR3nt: TGTGCCAGCGGACAGCCCGAAGTAGGCTATGGCTACACCTTC
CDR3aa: CASGQPEVGYGYTF

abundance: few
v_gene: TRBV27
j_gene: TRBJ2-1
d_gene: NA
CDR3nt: TGTGCCAGCAGTTTGGGGGGGCCCCGGATTGAGCAGTTCTTC
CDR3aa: CASSLGGPRIEQFF

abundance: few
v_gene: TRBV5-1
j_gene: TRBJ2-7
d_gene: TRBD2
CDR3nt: TGCGCCAGCAGCTTGATGGCGGGAGCCCCCTACGAGCAGTACTTC
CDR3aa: CASSLMAGAPYEQYF

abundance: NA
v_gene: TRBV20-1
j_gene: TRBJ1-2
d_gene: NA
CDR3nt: TGCAGTGCTAGAGTAGGGGCAGGGCGCGGCTACACCTTC
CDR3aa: CSARVGAGRGYTF

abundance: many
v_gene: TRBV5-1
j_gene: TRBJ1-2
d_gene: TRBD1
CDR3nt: TGCGCCAGCAGCTTGCGAACAGGGGGATATGGCTACACCTTC
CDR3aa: CASSLRTGGYGYTF

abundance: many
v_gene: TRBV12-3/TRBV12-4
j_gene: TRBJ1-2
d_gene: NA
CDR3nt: TGTGCCAGCAGCCGAGGGTTTGGCTACACCTTC
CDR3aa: CASSRGFGYTF

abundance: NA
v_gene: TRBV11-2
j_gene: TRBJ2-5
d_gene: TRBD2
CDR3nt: TGTGCCAGCAGCCAGGGACTAGCGGGGGGGATCCGCCAAGAGACCCAGTACTTC
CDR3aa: CASSQGLAGGIRQETQYF

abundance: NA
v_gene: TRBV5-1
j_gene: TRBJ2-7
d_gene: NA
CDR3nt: TGCGCCAGCAGCTTGGACCGTGGGACCTTTAACTCCTACGAGCAGTACTTC
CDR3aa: CASSLDRGTFNSYEQYF

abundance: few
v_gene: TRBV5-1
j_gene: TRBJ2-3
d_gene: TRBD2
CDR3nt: TGCGCCAGCAGCTTGCGGGCGGGAGGGATCACAGATACGCAGTATTTT
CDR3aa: CASSLRAGGITDTQYF

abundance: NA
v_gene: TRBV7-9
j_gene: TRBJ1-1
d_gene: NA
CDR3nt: TGTGCCAGCAGCTTAGCGAGGGGGGACACTGAAGCTTTCTTT
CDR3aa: CASSLARGDTEAFF

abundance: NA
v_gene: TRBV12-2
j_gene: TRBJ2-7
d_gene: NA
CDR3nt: TGTGCAAGTCGCTCTCCCCTACAGCGGCACTCCTACGAGCAGTACTTC
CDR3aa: CASRSPLQRHSYEQYF

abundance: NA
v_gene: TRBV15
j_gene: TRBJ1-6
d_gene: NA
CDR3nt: TGTGCCACCAGCACCGGTGGGGTAAATTCACCCCTCCACTTT
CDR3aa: CATSTGGVNSPLHF

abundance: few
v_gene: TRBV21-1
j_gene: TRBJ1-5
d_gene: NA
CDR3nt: TGTGCCAGCAGCAAAAGACAGGGACAAAGCAATCAGCCCCAGCATTTT
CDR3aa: CASSKRQGQSNQPQHF

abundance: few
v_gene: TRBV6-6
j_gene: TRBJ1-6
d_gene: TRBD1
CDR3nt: TGTGCCAGCAGTCAACAGGGGGCGTCTTCACCCCTCCACTTT
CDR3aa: CASSQQGASSPLHF

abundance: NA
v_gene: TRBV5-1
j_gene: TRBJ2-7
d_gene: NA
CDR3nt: TGCGCCAGCAGCTGGACACCCTCATCACCCTACGAGCAGTACTTC
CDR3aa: CASSWTPSSPYEQYF

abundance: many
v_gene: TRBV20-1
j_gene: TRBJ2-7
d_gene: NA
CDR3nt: TGCAGTGCCCAGGGGACCTACGAGCAGTACTTC
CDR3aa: CSAQGTYEQYF

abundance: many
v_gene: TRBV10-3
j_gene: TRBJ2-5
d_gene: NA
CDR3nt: TGTGCCATCAGCAACTCTCTAATCAGAGACCAAGAGACCCAGTACTTC
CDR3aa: CAISNSLIRDQETQYF

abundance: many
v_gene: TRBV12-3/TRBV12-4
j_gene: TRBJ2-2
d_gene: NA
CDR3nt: TGTGCCAGCAGTTTTCCGGGAGTCGCCGGGGAGCTGTTTTTT
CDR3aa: CASSFPGVAGELFF

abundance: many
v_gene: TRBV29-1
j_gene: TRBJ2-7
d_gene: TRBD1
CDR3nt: TGCAGCGGAAGACAGGGTGGCGTGCAGTACTTC
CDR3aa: CSGRQGGVQYF

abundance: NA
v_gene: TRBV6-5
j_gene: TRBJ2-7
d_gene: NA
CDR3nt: TGTGCCAGCAGTTCAGGGGTGGAGTACGAGCAGTACTTC
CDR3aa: CASSSGVEYEQYF

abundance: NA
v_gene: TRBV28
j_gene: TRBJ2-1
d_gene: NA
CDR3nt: TGTGCCAGCAGTCCCCGGGGCACGAGCTCCTACAATGAGCAGTTCTTC
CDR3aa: CASSPRGTSSYNEQFF

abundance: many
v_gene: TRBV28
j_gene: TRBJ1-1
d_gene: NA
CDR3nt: TGTGCCAGCAGGAATTTGAACACTGAAGCTTTCTTT
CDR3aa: CASRNLNTEAFF

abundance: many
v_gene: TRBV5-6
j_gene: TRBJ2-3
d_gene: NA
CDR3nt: TGTGCCAGCAGCCCGATTACGGGTGATACGCAGTATTTT
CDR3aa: CASSPITGDTQYF

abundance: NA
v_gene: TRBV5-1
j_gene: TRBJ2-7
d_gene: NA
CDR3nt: TGCGCCAGCAGCTTGGACAGCACCTACGAGCAGTACTTC
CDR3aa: CASSLDSTYEQYF

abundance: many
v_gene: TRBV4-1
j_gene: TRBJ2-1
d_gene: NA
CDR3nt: TGCGCCAGCAGCCCCTACCCGACTAAGCGGGTATCCTACAATGAGCAGTTCTTC
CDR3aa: CASSPYPTKRVSYNEQFF

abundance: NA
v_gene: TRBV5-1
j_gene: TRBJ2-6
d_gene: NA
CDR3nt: TGCGCCAGCAGCATCTCCAGTGGGGCCAACGTCCTGACTTTC
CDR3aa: CASSISSGANVLTF

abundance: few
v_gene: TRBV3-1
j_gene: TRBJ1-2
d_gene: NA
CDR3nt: TGTGCCAGCAGCCAAGAACCAGGGTATGGCTACACCTTC
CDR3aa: CASSQEPGYGYTF

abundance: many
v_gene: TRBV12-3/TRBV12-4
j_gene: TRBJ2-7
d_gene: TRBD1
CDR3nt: TGTGCCAGCAGTTGGGACAGGGCGTCCTACGAGCAGTACTTC
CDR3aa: CASSWDRASYEQYF

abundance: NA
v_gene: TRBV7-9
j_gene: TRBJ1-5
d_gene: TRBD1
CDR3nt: TGTGCCAGCAGCCGGACAGGGGTCAATCAGCCCCAGCATTTT
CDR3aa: CASSRTGVNQPQHF

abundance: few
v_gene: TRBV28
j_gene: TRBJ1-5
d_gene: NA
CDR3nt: TGTGCCAGCAGTTTAAGAGGTAACAATCAGCCCCAGCATTTT
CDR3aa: CASSLRGNNQPQHF

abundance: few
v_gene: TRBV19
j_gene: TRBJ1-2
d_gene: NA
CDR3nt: TGTGCCAGTCGCGGGACAATGGGTAACTATGGCTACACCTTC
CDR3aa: CASRGTMGNYGYTF

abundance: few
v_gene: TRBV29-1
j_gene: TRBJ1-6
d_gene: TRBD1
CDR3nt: TGCAGCGTCAGACAGGGGGGGAATTCACCCCTCCACTTT
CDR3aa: CSVRQGGNSPLHF

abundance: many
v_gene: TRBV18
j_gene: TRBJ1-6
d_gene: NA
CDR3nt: TGTGCCAGCCACCTAGAAGGATTCTCACCCCTCCACTTT
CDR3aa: CASHLEGFSPLHF

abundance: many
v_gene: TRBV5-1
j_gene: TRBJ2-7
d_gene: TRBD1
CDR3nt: TGCGCCAGCAGCTTGGGGGACAGGCCCTACGAGCAGTACTTC
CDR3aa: CASSLGDRPYEQYF

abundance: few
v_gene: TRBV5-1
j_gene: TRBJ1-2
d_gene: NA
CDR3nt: TGCGCCAGCAGCTTCGGGAGGGCAGCCACCTTTGGCTACACCTTC
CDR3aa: CASSFGRAATFGYTF